The 2 T cell receptor beta chains in this list originate from one sample, sequenced in a study of identical twins. TCRdb re-derived calls from the 5' RACE reads in MiXCR, one entry per CDR3 protein. This sample yields 450,000 or so distinct CDR3 sequences, of which 20% to 25% are seen a single time; about 2.7% belongs to the top ten. The same specimen was also included in a second study, on T cells expressing NK-cell markers.

What was sequenced was CD4+ T cells sorted from blood. The receptors shown here come from a young woman in good health.

This clonotype occurred a few times. The genes are TRBV6-5 and TRBJ2-7; the D gene is possibly TRBD2 (7 bases). Germline lookup yields CDR1 MNHEY and CDR2 SVGAGI. The CDR3 consists of 16 residues. Trimming shortened V by 2 bases and J by 2 bases, and 16 bases separated the two germline ends. CDR3 nucleotide sequence: TGTGCCAGCAGTTACATACAGGGAGGGAGGGCCTACGAGCAGTACTTC. Translating gives CASSYIQGGRAYEQYF.

CDR3 region: CASSNPGTSGNLAKNIQYF. The CDR3, as DNA: TGTGCCAGCAGCAACCCTGGGACTAGCGGGAATCTAGCCAAAAACATTCAGTACTTC. The genes are TRBV11-1 and TRBJ2-4, with TRBD2 matching 13 bases. Germline V gene sequence: CDR1 SGHAT, CDR2 FQDESV (reference sequence). The CDR3 runs 19 residues. V was clipped by 5 bases and J by 0 bases; unmatched bases: 10.